Below are 20 T cell receptor beta chains sequenced from a single sample in a study of control samples from healthy donors and cancer patients. The repertoire was sequenced with immunoSEQ multiplex PCR; TCRdb's copy has only in-frame clones and lacks some. The sample lists some 120,000 clones, around nine tenths occurring once. The sample was blood. These receptors all come from a woman in her 70s in good health.

This clone turned up a few times. This chain connects TRBV24-1 to TRBJ2-2; tentative D call: TRBD1 (5 bases). Trimming shortened V by 4 bases and J by 3 bases, and 11 bases separated the two germline ends. The CDR3 contains 15 residues. Germline assignment: CDR1 KGHDR and CDR2 SFDVKD. CDR3 amino acids: CATSDPDSYTGELFF. Here the CDR3 DNA reads TGTGCCACCAGTGACCCAGACAGCTACACCGGGGAGCTGTTTTTT.

The chain combines TRBV21-1 with TRBJ2-3; the DNA was not compared with TRBD1, the D call given in the table. TRBV21-1 is annotated as a pseudogene. This CDR3 is built from 15 residues. The CDR3, as DNA: TGTGCCAGCAGCCCCGGGACAGGGGGGTCAGATACGCAGTATTTT. It specifies CASSPGTGGSDTQYF.

To note about this clone: The sample holds other DNA sequences that translate to the same CDR3. The chain is built from TRBV9 and TRBJ2-5; maybe TRBD2 (7 bases). V was cut by 0 bases and J by 5 bases, with 17 bases left in between. Germline-derived CDR1 and CDR2 are SGDLS and YYNGEE. This CDR3 is 16 amino acids long. CDR3: CASSVEGGTGGETQYF. In DNA form, the CDR3 reads TGTGCCAGCAGCGTAGAAGGGGGGACCGGGGGGGAGACCCAGTACTTC. Filled out from reference TRBV9 and TRBJ2-5, the complete variable domain reads DSGVTQTPKHLITATGQRVTLRCSPRSGDLSVYWYQQSLDQGLQFLIQYYNGEERAKGNILERFSAQQFPDLHSELNLSSLELGDSALYFCASSVEGGTGGETQYFGPGTRLLVL.

V and J are TRBV28 and TRBJ1-1; D might be TRBD1 (6 bases). CDR3 size: 12 residues. Germline V gives CDR1 MDHEN, CDR2 SYDVKM. Deletions cut 6 bases from V and 1 base from J, with 6 bases between. The CDR3, as DNA: TGTGCCAGCAGACAGGGGAACACTGAAGCTTTCTTT. It codes for CASRQGNTEAFF. Supplemented by reference TRBV28 and TRBJ1-1, the full variable domain reads DVKVTQSSRYLVKRTGEKVFLECVQDMDHENMFWYRQDPGLGLRLIYFSYDVKMKEKGDIPEGYSVSREKKERFSLILESASTNQTSMYLCASRQGNTEAFFGQGTRLTVV.

V gene TRBV4-3 combines with J gene TRBJ2-3; 7 bases fit TRBD2. This CDR3 spans 18 amino acids. The J segment lost 1 base and the V segment lost 0 bases, leaving 10 bases of the junction unmatched. Germline CDR1 LGHNA, CDR2 YSLEER. Here the CDR3 DNA reads TGCGCCAGCAGCCAAGATACTCCAGGCGGGGGTCGCACAGATACGCAGTATTTT. Translating gives CASSQDTPGGGRTDTQYF.

The chain joins TRBV14 to TRBJ2-7, with D possibly being TRBD1 (5 bases). The length of the CDR3 is 14 residues. V lost 3 bases to trimming and J lost 0 bases, with 9 bases between them. Germline V gene sequence: CDR1 SGHDN, CDR2 FVKESK. Here the CDR3 reads CASSHRVPSYEQYF. The CDR3 DNA sequence: TGTGCCAGCAGCCACAGGGTACCCTCCTACGAGCAGTACTTC.

The chain has TRBV18 and TRBJ1-2; 7 nucleotides line up with TRBD1. The CDR3 contains 14 residues. After removal of 3 bases from V and 4 bases from J, the junction contained 5 bases not matched to a gene. Germline V gene lookup returns CDR1 KGHSH and CDR2 LQKENI. CDR3 loop: CASSPPGTAYGYTF. The CDR3 DNA reads as TGTGCCAGCTCACCCCCCGGGACAGCCTATGGCTACACCTTC.

This chain connects TRBV18 to TRBJ1-1; possibly TRBD1 for D (6 bases). CDR1 and CDR2 (germline): KGHSH, LQKENI. This CDR3 region has 13 residues. V lost 5 bases and J 6 bases, leaving 13 bases between the germline ends. The chain's CDR3 is CASSTGGQPEAFF. In nucleotides, the CDR3 is TGTGCCAGCTCAACGGGAGGACAGCCTGAAGCTTTCTTT.

This clone was seen a handful of times. The chain links TRBV29-1 to TRBJ2-1; possible D gene TRBD2, 6 bases. V was cut by 7 bases and J by 5 bases, with 9 bases left in between. Germline values: CDR1 SQVTM, CDR2 ANQGSEA. The CDR3 covers 11 residues. For the CDR3, the DNA is TGCAGCGCCGGGAGAAACAATGAGCAGTTCTTC. Residues: CSAGRNNEQFF.

The chain is built from TRBV5-1 and TRBJ2-3; a possible D gene is TRBD1 (5 bases). The V end lost 0 bases, the J end lost 4 bases, and 6 bases lay between the germline ends. Germline CDR1 SGHRS, CDR2 YFSETQ. This CDR3 contains 13 residues. This chain's CDR3 is CASSLAGSDTQYF. The CDR3 DNA is TGCGCCAGCAGCTTGGCAGGGTCAGATACGCAGTATTTT.

Only a few counts were recorded for this clone. The sample has other DNA sequences that encode this CDR3 too. The V gene is TRBV2, the J gene TRBJ1-1; D gene uncertain. The V gene's germline CDR1 is SNHLY and CDR2 FYNNEI. V lost 2 bases and J lost 8, with 6 bases in between. The length of the CDR3 is 11 residues. CDR3 region: CASSELVEAFF. Written as DNA, the CDR3 is TGTGCCAGCAGTGAATTGGTCGAAGCTTTCTTT.

The chain carries TRBV6-6 and TRBJ2-4, with 8 bases identical to TRBD1. The V gene end was trimmed by 0 bases and the J gene end by 3 bases; junction bases not matched to a gene: 4. This CDR3 has 16 amino acids. CDR1 is MNHNY and CDR2 is SVGAGI in the germline V gene (reference sequence). The CDR3 protein is CASSYSQGAVKNIQYF. The CDR3 coding sequence is TGTGCCAGCAGTTACTCGCAGGGGGCTGTCAAAAACATTCAGTACTTC.

This chain joins TRBV24-1 and TRBJ1-5, with 7 nucleotides matching TRBD1. V shed 4 bases, J shed 4 bases, and the junction held 6 bases outside the gene matches. Germline CDR1 is KGHDR and CDR2 is SFDVKD. This CDR3 is 15 amino acids long. The CDR3 reads CATSDSTGANQPQHF. The CDR3 DNA sequence: TGTGCCACCAGTGACTCCACAGGGGCGAATCAGCCCCAGCATTTT.

The V and J genes are TRBV3-1 (or the pseudogene TRBV3-2) and TRBJ1-1; 10 nucleotides agree with TRBD1. V trimming: 1 base; J trimming: 0 bases; junction bases outside the gene matches: 5. Germline values: CDR1 LGHDT, CDR2 YNNKEL (reference sequence). This CDR3 is 17 amino acids long. The CDR3 bases are TGTGCCAGCAGCCAAGCCGACAGGGGGCGATTGAACACTGAAGCTTTCTTT. As protein: CASSQADRGRLNTEAFF.

The rearrangement joins TRBV11-2 to TRBJ1-1; D is unclear. CDR1 is SGHAT, CDR2 FQNNGV, per germline. This CDR3 has 13 residues. V lost 4 bases and J 8 bases, leaving 14 bases between the germline ends. CDR3 amino acids: CASSSDSAREAFF. The DNA for the CDR3 is TGTGCCAGCAGCTCCGATAGCGCGAGGGAAGCTTTCTTT.

The DNA for the CDR3 is TGTGCCAGCAAAGACCTAGGGAACACTGAAGCTTTCTTT. It yields the protein CASKDLGNTEAFF. The rearrangement links TRBV3-1 (or the pseudogene TRBV3-2) to TRBJ1-1; D gene ambiguous. Trimming shortened V by 7 bases and J by 1 base, and 10 bases separated the two germline ends. CDR3 length: 13 residues. Looked up from germline, CDR1 is LGHDT and CDR2 is YNNKEL (reference sequence).

The rearrangement joins TRBV6-6 to TRBJ2-3; 8 nucleotides match TRBD2. The germline CDR1 and CDR2 sequences are MNHNY and SVGAGI (reference sequence). This CDR3 region has 14 residues. After removal of 6 bases from V and 9 bases from J, the junction contained 11 bases not matched to a gene. In DNA form, the CDR3 reads TGTGCCAGCAGACCCGGGGGGGATGCTCGCACGCAGTATTTT. Its protein is CASRPGGDARTQYF.

The rearrangement uses TRBV5-8 and TRBJ2-3, with D maybe TRBD2 (5 bases). Trimming stripped 7 bases from V and 5 bases from J, with 11 bases between. The CDR3 covers 12 residues. Germline V gene lookup returns CDR1 SGHTS and CDR2 YDEGEE. The CDR3 protein is CASARGEDTQYF. CDR3 bases: TGTGCCAGCGCCCGGGGAGAAGATACGCAGTATTTT. The variable domain in full, completed from reference TRBV5-8 and TRBJ2-3, reads EAGVTQSPTHLIKTRGQQATLRCSPISGHTSVYWYQQALGLGLQFLLWYDEGEERNRGNFPPRFSGRQFPNYSSELNVNALELEDSALYLCASARGEDTQYFGPGTRLTVL.

A few counts support this clone. The chain uses TRBV6-2 or TRBV6-3 and TRBJ2-3, with 13 bases identical to TRBD2. The CDR3 totals 15 residues. V was pared by 6 bases and J by 4 bases, with 4 bases of the junction left unmatched. Per the germline V gene, CDR1 is MNHEY and CDR2 is SVGEGT. CDR3 bases: TGTGCCAGCAGCCCCACTAGCGGGGGGGCAGATACGCAGTATTTT. Translation gives CASSPTSGGADTQYF.

This clone was detected only once. The rearrangement uses TRBV20-1 and TRBJ1-6; 7 nucleotides agree with TRBD1. Germline CDR1 is DFQATT and CDR2 is SNEGSKA (reference sequence). V shed 3 bases and J 9 bases; nucleotides not matched to a gene: 5. The CDR3 sequence is 13 residues long. CDR3 DNA: TGCAGTGCTAGTGAGACAGGGAGTTCACCCCTCCACTTT. This sequence encodes CSASETGSSPLHF.